These T cell receptor beta chains were read from a single sample in a study of radiotherapy plus CTLA-4 blockade in lung cancer. The protocol was immunoSEQ multiplex PCR, while the TCRdb copy is restricted to in-frame clones and leaves out a portion. The sample shows about 51,000 clones, around 79% of them seen only once. The sequencing here drew on peripheral blood, taken from a patient treated with radiotherapy plus ipilimumab. The receptors originated from a human donor with non-small cell lung cancer who had a complete response to radiotherapy plus ipilimumab. Each CDR3 is given with its conserved first and last residue. A D gene is named only where the DNA matches it firmly. Clone size is stated in some rows and not others, as once, few, many or a class when expanded.

TRBJ2-1,-,TRBV11-2,TRBD2,CASSRGLEYNEQFF,TGTGCCAGCAGCCGAGGACTAGAATACAATGAGCAGTTCTTC
TRBJ1-1,-,TRBV25-1,-,CASSESGGATEAFF,TGTGCCAGCAGTGAATCGGGCGGGGCCACTGAAGCTTTCTTT
TRBJ1-1,-,TRBV14,-,CASSQSVNTEAFF,TGTGCCAGCAGCCAGTCTGTGAACACTGAAGCTTTCTTT
TRBJ1-1,-,TRBV9,TRBD1,CASSAIDRGGTEAFF,TGTGCCAGCAGCGCGATCGACAGGGGAGGGACTGAAGCTTTCTTT
TRBJ2-4,few,TRBV7-9,-,CASSPLVSGVDKNIQYF,TGTGCCAGCAGCCCACTCGTTTCAGGGGTTGACAAAAACATTCAGTACTTC
TRBJ1-4,-,TRBV5-5,TRBD1,CASTTGVGANEKLFF,TGTGCCAGCACCACAGGGGTTGGAGCTAATGAAAAACTGTTTTTT
TRBJ2-1,few,TRBV5-4,-,CASSLVGRGPGGEQFF,TGTGCCAGCAGCTTGGTGGGGCGGGGGCCCGGGGGTGAGCAGTTCTTC
TRBJ1-1,-,TRBV27,TRBD1,CASSLSGQGAEAFF,TGTGCCAGCAGTTTATCTGGCCAGGGGGCTGAAGCTTTCTTT
TRBJ1-2,-,TRBV6-5,TRBD1,CAISQGAVYGYTF,TGTGCCATCAGCCAGGGGGCTGTCTATGGCTACACCTTC
TRBJ1-2,-,TRBV19,TRBD1,CASSSRDRGKEGYGYTF,TGTGCCAGTAGTAGCCGGGACAGGGGCAAGGAGGGCTATGGCTACACCTTC
TRBJ2-1,few,TRBV7-2,TRBD2,CASSPQAGGLDEQFF,TGTGCCAGCAGCCCCCAGGCGGGGGGGCTTGATGAGCAGTTCTTC
TRBJ2-1,-,TRBV28,TRBD1,CASSPTGVNEQFF,TGTGCCAGCAGCCCCACAGGGGTTAATGAGCAGTTCTTC
TRBJ1-6,-,TRBV5-4,-,CASSLYYRDPYNSPLHF,TGTGCCAGCAGCTTGTATTACAGGGACCCCTATAATTCACCCCTCCACTTT
TRBJ2-3,-,TRBV9,TRBD2,CASSVRGLAGDRGGTDTQYF,TGTGCCAGCAGCGTACGAGGACTAGCGGGAGACCGGGGTGGCACAGATACGCAGTATTTT
TRBJ2-2,-,TRBV4-3,TRBD2,CASSQESGTSGGAITGELFF,TGCGCCAGCAGCCAAGAGTCCGGGACTAGCGGGGGGGCCATCACCGGGGAGCTGTTTTTT
TRBJ2-1,-,TRBV5-1,-,CASSLAGGLAASDEQFF,TGCGCCAGCAGCTTGGCCGGAGGGTTAGCGGCCTCGGATGAGCAGTTCTTC
TRBJ2-5,-,TRBV6-1,-,CASSLSGGPQETQYF,TGTGCCAGCAGCTTGTCCGGGGGACCGCAAGAGACCCAGTACTTC
TRBJ1-3,-,TRBV7-2,TRBD1,CASSLAGQGMGNTIYF,TGTGCCAGCAGCTTAGCGGGACAGGGGATGGGAAACACCATATATTTT
TRBJ2-1,-,TRBV7-9,TRBD1,CASSGTGNPLTYNEQFF,TGTGCCAGCAGCGGGACAGGGAATCCTCTAACCTACAATGAGCAGTTCTTC
TRBJ2-2,-,TRBV19,TRBD1,CASTPSRDRVVELFF,TGTGCCAGTACGCCCTCCCGGGACAGGGTGGTAGAGCTGTTTTTT
TRBJ1-2,-,TRBV2,TRBD1,CASRGGQVYGYTF,TGTGCCAGCAGAGGAGGACAGGTCTATGGCTACACCTTC
TRBJ1-1,-,TRBV7-9,-,CASSLSGVNMNTEAFF,TGTGCCAGCAGCTTATCCGGGGTAAATATGAACACTGAAGCTTTCTTT
TRBJ1-2,-,TRBV18,-,CASSPRPQIYGYTF,TGTGCCAGCTCACCACGGCCACAGATCTATGGCTACACCTTC
TRBJ2-5,-,TRBV5-4,-,CASSFPRGLGQETQYF,TGTGCCAGCAGCTTCCCTAGGGGCCTAGGACAAGAGACCCAGTACTTC
TRBJ1-4,-,TRBV7-2,TRBD1,CASSIGDRPNEKLFF,TGTGCCAGCAGCATAGGGGACAGACCAAATGAAAAACTGTTTTTT
TRBJ2-3,-,TRBV29-1,TRBD2,CSVLAGGSGDTQYF,TGCAGCGTCCTAGCGGGGGGTTCCGGGGATACGCAGTATTTT
TRBJ1-1,few,TRBV6-1,-,CASRLTVKGTEAFF,TGTGCCAGCAGATTGACAGTGAAAGGGACTGAAGCTTTCTTT
TRBJ2-2,-,TRBV7-6,TRBD2,CASSLPRGETGELFF,TGTGCCAGCAGCCTCCCCCGGGGGGAGACCGGGGAGCTGTTTTTT
TRBJ2-5,-,TRBV5-6,TRBD2,CASSLELTSDQETQYF,TGTGCCAGCAGCTTGGAACTGACTAGCGACCAAGAGACCCAGTACTTC
TRBJ2-1,-,TRBV10-1,-,CASSESLGSSYNEQFF,TGCGCCAGCAGTGAGTCCCTAGGATCCTCCTACAATGAGCAGTTCTTC
TRBJ2-1,-,TRBV7-9,-,CASIHTGNSYNEQFF,TGTGCCAGCATCCACACAGGGAACTCCTACAATGAGCAGTTCTTC
TRBJ1-5,-,TRBV11-3,-,CASSLVAPRIRNQPQHF,TGTGCCAGCAGCTTAGTGGCACCCAGAATAAGAAATCAGCCCCAGCATTTT
TRBJ2-2,-,TRBV9,TRBD2,CASSAGLADTGELFF,TGTGCCAGCAGCGCGGGACTAGCGGATACCGGGGAGCTGTTTTTT
TRBJ1-4,-,TRBV9,-,CASAMERLESTNEKLFF,TGTGCCAGCGCAATGGAGAGGTTGGAATCAACTAATGAAAAACTGTTTTTT
TRBJ1-2,-,TRBV5-1,-,CASSSPPEGNGYTF,TGCGCCAGCAGCTCCCCCCCGGAGGGGAATGGCTACACCTTC
TRBJ1-2,-,TRBV7-2,-,CASSFGNYGYTF,TGTGCCAGCAGCTTCGGGAACTATGGCTACACCTTC